This TCR beta chain originates from a study of T cell responses to AZD1222 COVID-19 vaccine. Overall study results and limits: The study found Spike-specific TCR breadth and depth rose after two AZD1222 doses.

Sequencing used immunoSEQ multiplex PCR; TCRdb keeps in-frame clones, though not all of them. The sample records about 140,000 clones, around 93% being singletons. As to this clone: The antigen remains undetermined.

There are 17 residues in the CDR3. Germline V gives CDR1 SGDLS, CDR2 YYNGEE. The V gene end was trimmed by 4 bases and the J gene end by 0 bases; junction bases not matched to a gene: 9. V gene TRBV9 combines with J gene TRBJ1-1; the match to TRBD1 covers 10 bases. The sequencing here drew on peripheral blood, taken 28 days after the second AZD1222 dose. The TCR sequence derives from an adult who received the AZD1222 COVID-19 vaccine. The CDR3 sequence: CASSLTSGTGVNTEAFF. Here the CDR3 DNA reads TGTGCCAGCAGCTTGACATCCGGGACAGGGGTGAACACTGAAGCTTTCTTT.